The 27 T cell receptor beta chains listed next were all sequenced from one sample in a study of tumor-infiltrating lymphocytes in primary liver carcinoma. The study co-extracted DNA and RNA from about 21-30 mg of unsorted bulk tissue. cDNA specific to TCR beta was made from around 450 ng of total RNA, with a constant-region primer employed for priming. Investigators got TCR beta libraries out of three nested multiplex PCR rounds, done with slightly modified ARM-PCR. Investigators reported that the first two PCR rounds, at 10 cycles each, used TRBV1-TRBV30 forward primers with a C-beta reverse primer. TCRdb recomputed calls from the multiplex PCR reads with MiXCR, one row per CDR3 protein. This sample has 100,000 to 150,000 distinct CDR3 sequences, with 64% found just once. Material for sequencing was liver tumor tissue from sampling region 3. Subset specified: tumor region T3, left-lateral pole. Receptors were obtained from a woman in her fifties or sixties with primary liver carcinoma and hepatitis B virus infection.

Ten or more counts support this clonotype. The V and J genes are TRBV5-1 and TRBJ2-7; 12 nucleotides match TRBD2. Per germline, CDR1 SGHRS and CDR2 YFSETQ. V was clipped by 4 bases and J by 1 base; unmatched bases: 15. This CDR3 region has 19 residues. Here the CDR3 DNA reads TGCGCCAGCAGCCCACCACCAGGACTAGCGGGGCCCTCATCCTACGAGCAGTACTTC. It yields the protein CASSPPPGLAGPSSYEQYF.

A note on this clonotype: This is likely a read error, given that the CDR3 carries no conserved phenylalanine or tryptophan at its end. The rearrangement uses TRBV11-2 and TRBJ2-3, with D perhaps TRBD1 (5 bases). This CDR3 region has 14 residues. V was trimmed by 5 bases and J by 2 bases, leaving 11 bases between them. Germline V lookup: CDR1 SGHAT, CDR2 FQNNGV. The CDR3 DNA reads as TGTGCCAGCAGCCTGGGGCTACCCACAGATACGCAGTATTCT. Amino acid sequence: CASSLGLPTDTQYS.

This clonotype was recorded a few times. The chain combines TRBV30 with TRBJ1-5, with D possibly being TRBD1 (5 bases). Germline loops: CDR1 GTSNPN, CDR2 SVGIG (reference sequence). This CDR3 is 13 amino acids long. V was shortened by 2 bases and J by 5 bases, with 10 bases between the two germline ends. CDR3 region: CAWSKGRDQPQHF. The DNA of the CDR3 is TGTGCCTGGAGTAAGGGGCGTGATCAGCCCCAGCATTTT.

This clonotype was seen a handful of times. The rearrangement links TRBV28 to TRBJ2-5; D perhaps matches TRBD1 (5 bases). V was trimmed by 7 bases and J by 2 bases, leaving 14 bases between them. Germline lookup yields CDR1 MDHEN and CDR2 SYDVKM. This CDR3 has 14 residues. The CDR3 loop reads CASINGQEQETQYF. In DNA, the CDR3 is TGTGCCAGCATTAACGGACAAGAGCAAGAGACCCAGTACTTC.

Turning to this clonotype: A much larger clone differs from this one at a single base, so this may be a read error. This is likely a read error, given that the CDR3 carries no conserved phenylalanine or tryptophan at its end. The chain recombines TRBV7-9 with TRBJ1-1; 8 nucleotides match TRBD1. Germline values: CDR1 SEHNR, CDR2 FQNEAQ (reference sequence). CDR3 length equals 14 residues. Trimming at V came to 5 bases and at J to 3 bases, leaving 5 bases not matched to a gene. CDR3: CASSVDRVDTEAFS. In DNA, the CDR3 is TGTGCCAGCAGCGTGGACAGGGTGGACACTGAAGCTTTCTCT.

The V call is TRBV29-1, the J call TRBJ2-3, with D tentatively TRBD1 (6 bases). The J call is uncertain, as TRBJ1-5 better fits the DNA end. CDR3 size: 12 residues. Germline V gene lookup returns CDR1 SQVTM and CDR2 ANQGSEA. CDR3 coding DNA: TGCAGCGTATCAGGGGTCCAATATACGCAGCATTTT. This gives the protein CSVSGVQYTQHF.

This chain joins TRBV12-3 or TRBV12-4 and TRBJ2-2; D may be TRBD2 (6 bases). This CDR3 has 16 amino acids. V gave up 2 bases and J gave up 13 bases, with 23 bases separating them. Here the CDR3 reads CASSLFRERGTGRLFF. The CDR3 nucleotides read TGTGCCAGCAGTTTATTTCGTGAGCGAGGGACCGGGAGGCTGTTTTTT.

With regard to this clonotype: Just one base apart from a much larger clone, this may be a read error. No conserved phenylalanine or tryptophan is present at the end of the CDR3, so a read error is the likely explanation. The rearrangement joins TRBV13 to TRBJ1-1; 10 positions match TRBD1. Germline V CDR1 and CDR2: PRHDT, FYEKMQ (reference sequence). The CDR3 is 14 amino acids. Trimming took 5 bases from V and 6 from J; bases not matched to a gene: 6. The CDR3 here is CASSRRQGAAEAFS. The DNA for the CDR3 is TGTGCCAGCAGCCGGCGACAGGGGGCCGCTGAAGCTTTCTCT.

This clonotype has just a few counts. A much larger clonotype is one base distant, so this may be a read error. The chain uses TRBV30 and TRBJ1-5; perhaps TRBD1 as D (6 bases). In germline, CDR1 is GTSNPN, CDR2 SVGIG (reference sequence). The CDR3 consists of 13 residues. CDR3 DNA sequence: TGTGCCTGGAGTGTTCAGGGGAATCAGCCCCAGCGTTTT. Residues: CAWSVQGNQPQRF.

About this clonotype itself: The conserved final phenylalanine or tryptophan is absent from the CDR3, which likely points to a read error. This rearrangement joins TRBV20-1 to TRBJ1-1; D is uncertain. This CDR3 is 13 amino acids long. The germline gives CDR1 DFQATT, CDR2 SNEGSKA (reference sequence). CDR3 coding DNA: TGCAGTGCTTCCTCCGGGCTCCTAACTGGAGCTTTCTAT. Its translation is CSASSGLLTGAFY.

This clonotype was seen just once. The junction departs from germline at one end; a sequencing error may be responsible. The chain employs TRBV29-1 and TRBJ2-3; a weak D match, TRBD1 (5 bases). Germline values: CDR1 SQVTM, CDR2 ANQGSEA. This CDR3 contains 13 residues. CDR3 nucleotides: TGCAGCATGGAGTACGGAAGCACAGGTACGCAGTATTTT. This encodes CSMEYGSTGTQYF.

This clonotype was counted a single time. J is TRBJ2-3 and V is TRBV11-2; possibly TRBD1 for D (5 bases). The CDR3 is 15 residues long. Trimming pared 1 base from V and 6 bases from J, leaving 14 bases between. Per the germline V gene, CDR1 is SGHAT and CDR2 is FQNNGV. This CDR3 reads CASSLGGWLKDTQYF. In DNA form, the CDR3 reads TGTGCCAGCAGCTTAGGGGGCTGGTTGAAGGATACGCAGTATTTT.

Concerning this clonotype itself: The junction shows a germline mismatch at one end, possibly a read error. This chain uses TRBV6-6 with TRBJ1-5, with unresolved D. Germline loops: CDR1 MNHNY, CDR2 SVGAGI (reference sequence). This CDR3 has 12 residues. CDR3 region: CASSYSNHPQHF. In DNA form, the CDR3 reads TGTGCCAGCAGTTACAGCAATCATCCCCAGCATTTT.

As regards this clonotype: This may be a read error: a much more frequent sequence differs by one nucleotide. This chain joins TRBV14 and TRBJ2-7, with D maybe TRBD1 (7 bases). Germline CDR1 is SGHDN and CDR2 is FVKESK. This CDR3 is built from 16 residues. With 1 base removed from V and 3 bases from J, the gap between germline ends came to 16 bases. The CDR3 loop reads CASSQVGGQRSYEQYF. The CDR3 DNA is TGTGCCAGCAGCCAAGTCGGGGGACAGAGAAGCTACGAGCAGTACTTC.

On this clonotype itself: Since a much larger clone is just one base distant, this may be a read error. This chain uses TRBV5-1 with TRBJ2-7, with D uncertain. Germline CDR1 is SGHRS and CDR2 is YFSETQ. The CDR3 loop spans 15 amino acids. With 0 bases removed from V and 10 bases from J, the gap between germline ends came to 20 bases. CDR3 DNA: TGCGCCAGCAGCTTGGAGGGCGCGGCAGGACCACTCCAGTACTTC. This sequence encodes CASSLEGAAGPLQYF.

This sequence joins TRBV7-3 and TRBJ2-1; D is undetermined. CDR1 SGHTA and CDR2 FQGTGA come from the germline V gene. V was trimmed by 2 bases and J by 7 bases, leaving 9 bases between them. The length of the CDR3 is 13 residues. CDR3 DNA: TGTGCCAGCAGCTTACAAATAGAGAATGAGCAGTTCTTC. Its translation: CASSLQIENEQFF.

Details on this clonotype: One end of the junction varies from germline; a read error may be responsible. The chain carries TRBV11-2 and TRBJ2-7; unclear D gene. Per germline, CDR1 SGHAT and CDR2 FQNNGV. The CDR3 loop spans 14 amino acids. The CDR3 region is CASSLDIVIPDPYF. The DNA of the CDR3 is TGCGCCAGCAGCTTAGATATTGTCATCCCCGATCCGTACTTC.

About this clonotype itself: Germline is not matched at one junction end, which may reflect a read error. The rearrangement links TRBV6-1 to TRBJ2-1; tentatively, D is TRBD2 (5 bases). The CDR3 is 15 amino acids. In germline, CDR1 is MNHNS, CDR2 SASEGT. CDR3 region: CVSVREAGDYKEQFF. DNA of the CDR3: TGTGTCAGCGTACGAGAGGCGGGTGACTACAAAGAGCAGTTCTTC.

With respect to this clonotype: A much more abundant neighbour one base away suggests this may be a read error. The V call is TRBV10-2, the J call TRBJ2-5; D possibly corresponds to TRBD2 (6 bases). Trimming pared 8 bases from V and 4 bases from J, leaving 23 bases between. The CDR3 totals 16 residues. CDR1 and CDR2 (germline): WSHSY, SAAADI. The CDR3 reads CASQNKQAGPRETQYF. The CDR3 DNA sequence: TGCGCCAGCCAAAATAAACAGGCGGGGCCACGAGAGACCCAGTACTTC.

On this clonotype itself: Its ends do not fully match the called genes, so a read error is possible. The chain is built from TRBV11-2 and TRBJ1-2; D unresolved. This CDR3 has 12 amino acids. Germline CDR1 reads SGHAT; CDR2 reads FQNNGV. Written as DNA, the CDR3 is TGTGCCAGCAGCTTAGGCTGCGTGGGCTACATCTTC. Its protein is CASSLGCVGYIF.

The rearrangement joins TRBV11-2 to TRBJ2-1, with TRBD2 matching over 9 bases. This CDR3 comprises 19 residues. Germline V lookup: CDR1 SGHAT, CDR2 FQNNGV. Losses at the gene ends were 1 base for V and 9 bases for J; bases not matched to a gene: 19. CDR3 DNA: TGTGCCAGCAGCTTAGGATCGGGCGGGAGGGCCTTGACCGACAGTGAGCAGTTCTTC. It specifies CASSLGSGGRALTDSEQFF.

Turning to this clonotype: This may be a read error: a much more frequent sequence differs by one nucleotide. The chain is built from TRBV12-5 and TRBJ2-1; 12 bases fit TRBD1. The CDR3 consists of 15 residues. The germline V gene has CDR1 LGHNT and CDR2 FRNRAP. The CDR3 DNA follows: TGTACTAGTGGTTTGGGACAGGGGGCGCATAATGAGCAGTTCTTC. It translates to CTSGLGQGAHNEQFF.

On this clonotype itself: This CDR3 fails to terminate in the conserved phenylalanine or tryptophan, so it likely reflects a read error. CDR3 amino acids: CAISVIIAPSSYNEQFL. CDR3 DNA sequence: TGTGCCATCAGTGTTATCATAGCCCCAAGCTCCTACAATGAGCAGTTCCTC. The chain recombines TRBV10-3 with TRBJ2-1, with D unresolved. CDR3 length: 17 residues. V dropped 4 bases and J dropped 0 bases, with 16 bases sitting between them. CDR1 ENHRY and CDR2 SYGVKD come from the germline V gene.

This clonotype was detected only once. An end of the junction differs from the germline gene, which may be a read error. The chain combines TRBV24-1 with TRBJ2-5; a possible D gene is TRBD2 (5 bases). The CDR3 sequence is 13 residues long. Per germline, CDR1 KGHDR and CDR2 SFDVKD. CDR3 amino acids: CATAPGYQETHYF. CDR3 DNA sequence: TGTGCCACCGCACCGGGGTACCAAGAGACCCACTACTTC.

The chain combines TRBV5-1 with TRBJ1-1, with D possibly matching TRBD1 (5 bases). Per the germline V gene, CDR1 is SGHRS and CDR2 is YFSETQ. The CDR3 contains 14 residues. V lost 4 bases and J 2 bases, leaving 12 bases between the germline ends. CDR3 loop: CASSGGGLNTEAFF. Here the CDR3 DNA reads TGCGCCAGCAGCGGGGGGGGACTCAACACTGAAGCTTTCTTT.

The V call is TRBV11-2, the J call TRBJ2-3; D is ambiguous. The germline V gene has CDR1 SGHAT and CDR2 FQNNGV. The CDR3 contains 15 residues. Trimming cost V 6 bases and J 15 bases, with 28 bases left between them. CDR3 amino acids: CASRPTASSTDTRYF. The CDR3 DNA is TGTGCCAGCAGGCCGACGGCGTCTAGTACAGATACGCGATATTTT.

A remark on this clonotype: This may be a read error: a much more frequent sequence differs by one nucleotide. The gene calls are TRBV10-3 and TRBJ2-7; 8 bases line up with TRBD1. Germline lookup yields CDR1 ENHRY and CDR2 SYGVKD. J was trimmed by 4 bases and V by 7 bases; bases with no gene match: 6. CDR3 size: 13 residues. CDR3 nucleotide sequence: TGTGCCATCAAGGAGGACAGGGATTACGAGCAGTACTTC. Translation gives CAIKEDRDYEQYF.